This TCR beta chain came from a study of early T cells in non-severe SARS-CoV-2 infection. Overall study: Sequencing input comprised bulk RNA from unsorted whole blood; chain pairing was not available.

This clonotype was counted at least ten times. cDNA molecules, individually, were tagged with unique molecular identifiers. TCRdb fed the 5' RACE reads into MiXCR, producing one record per CDR3 protein. The sample yields about 67,000 distinct CDR3 sequences, under 14% seen once. There are 14 residues in the CDR3. The V gene lost 6 bases and the J gene lost 2 bases, with 17 bases spanning the gap. Germline V gene data show CDR1 as DFQATT and CDR2 as SNEGSKA (reference sequence). The chain recombines TRBV20-1 with TRBJ2-7; the D is unclear. Sequenced sample: whole blood. The sequence was collected from an adult who was a healthcare worker with PCR-confirmed SARS-CoV-2 infection or an uninfected control (not recorded which). The CDR3: CSAKPEYSPYEQYF. The CDR3 DNA sequence: TGCAGTGCAAAACCGGAGTATTCACCCTACGAGCAGTACTTC.